Listed below are T cell receptor beta chains from one sample, sequenced in a study of cytomegalovirus exposure and HLA in healthy donors. Assay: immunoSEQ multiplex PCR; the TCRdb copy retains only in-frame clones and omits some. The sample yields more than 95,000 clones, about four fifths seen once. The sequencing input was PBMCs. The receptors here all came from a female donor in good health and CMV-seropositive. The CDR3 runs from the conserved cysteine through the conserved F or W. Fields, in order: clone size, D gene, J gene, V gene, CDR3 DNA, CDR3 protein. A D gene is named only where the DNA matches it firmly. Some rows have no size entry. The others give once, few or many, or a class for an expanded clone.

clone size: .; D gene: TRBD2; J gene: TRBJ2-3; V gene: TRBV5-1; CDR3 DNA: TGCGCCAGCAGACCGGGACTAGCGGGGGGAGATACGCAGTATTTT; CDR3 protein: CASRPGLAGGDTQYF
clone size: .; D gene: .; J gene: TRBJ1-1; V gene: TRBV4-1; CDR3 DNA: TGCGCCAGCAGCCCCCTGAGACAGAACACTGAAGCTTTCTTT; CDR3 protein: CASSPLRQNTEAFF
clone size: few; D gene: TRBD2; J gene: TRBJ2-7; V gene: TRBV6-1; CDR3 DNA: TGTGCCAGCACCGAGGGGCGGGGGAGGTACGAGCAGTACTTC; CDR3 protein: CASTEGRGRYEQYF
clone size: once; D gene: .; J gene: TRBJ1-2; V gene: TRBV5-1; CDR3 DNA: TGCGCCAGCAGCTTGGATCTCCTGCCTACTAACTATGGCTACACCTTC; CDR3 protein: CASSLDLLPTNYGYTF
clone size: .; D gene: .; J gene: TRBJ1-5; V gene: TRBV29-1; CDR3 DNA: TGCAGCGTCCAACAGGGCCCGGGCAATCAGCCCCAGCATTTT; CDR3 protein: CSVQQGPGNQPQHF
clone size: .; D gene: .; J gene: TRBJ1-1; V gene: TRBV21-1; CDR3 DNA: TGTGCCAGCAGCACACGACAGAACACTGAAGCTTTCTTT; CDR3 protein: CASSTRQNTEAFF
clone size: .; D gene: TRBD1; J gene: TRBJ1-2; V gene: TRBV7-2; CDR3 DNA: TGTGCCAGCAGCCCGCGGCTCGACAGGGCCTCCTATGGCTACACCTTC; CDR3 protein: CASSPRLDRASYGYTF
clone size: .; D gene: TRBD1; J gene: TRBJ1-6; V gene: TRBV6-5; CDR3 DNA: TGTGCCAGCAGTTCAGGGGGAGTATTCGCCCTCCACTTT; CDR3 protein: CASSSGGVFALHF
clone size: .; D gene: TRBD1; J gene: TRBJ1-1; V gene: TRBV11-1; CDR3 DNA: TGTGCCAGCAGCTTAGGGGACAGGAGAGACACTGAAGCTTTCTTT; CDR3 protein: CASSLGDRRDTEAFF
clone size: many; D gene: .; J gene: TRBJ2-1; V gene: TRBV7-6; CDR3 DNA: TGTGCCAGCAGCTTACGGGGCTACAATGAGCAGTTCTTC; CDR3 protein: CASSLRGYNEQFF
clone size: .; D gene: .; J gene: TRBJ2-1; V gene: TRBV28; CDR3 DNA: TGTGCCAGCAGTTTAGCGGCCGTCACCTACAATGAGCAGTTCTTC; CDR3 protein: CASSLAAVTYNEQFF
clone size: .; D gene: TRBD1; J gene: TRBJ1-4; V gene: TRBV14; CDR3 DNA: TGTGCCAGCAGCCTCTCACAGGGGAAAAAACTGTTTTTT; CDR3 protein: CASSLSQGKKLFF
clone size: .; D gene: TRBD1; J gene: TRBJ2-7; V gene: TRBV10-3; CDR3 DNA: TGTGCCATCAGACCGGGACAGGGGTCTGAAGAGCAGTACTTC; CDR3 protein: CAIRPGQGSEEQYF
clone size: .; D gene: TRBD2; J gene: TRBJ2-1; V gene: TRBV7-6; CDR3 DNA: TGTGCCAGCAGCGGGGGACTAGCGGACTACAATGAGCAGTTCTTC; CDR3 protein: CASSGGLADYNEQFF
clone size: .; D gene: .; J gene: TRBJ1-2; V gene: TRBV6-6; CDR3 DNA: TGTGCCAGCAGTCCAAGACAGAAGACCCCTTATGGCTACACCTTC; CDR3 protein: CASSPRQKTPYGYTF
clone size: once; D gene: TRBD1; J gene: TRBJ1-6; V gene: TRBV5-6; CDR3 DNA: TGTGCCAGCGGGGACAGGGGACGGAATTCACCCCTCCACTTT; CDR3 protein: CASGDRGRNSPLHF
clone size: .; D gene: .; J gene: TRBJ1-5; V gene: TRBV2; CDR3 DNA: TGTGCCAGCACTGACCCAGGGCTTTTGGGCAATCAGCCCCAGCATTTT; CDR3 protein: CASTDPGLLGNQPQHF
clone size: .; D gene: TRBD1; J gene: TRBJ2-7; V gene: TRBV25-1; CDR3 DNA: TGTGCCAGCAGTACTCCTGGCAGGGGGTCCTACGAGCAGTACTTC; CDR3 protein: CASSTPGRGSYEQYF
clone size: .; D gene: .; J gene: TRBJ2-3; V gene: TRBV4-3; CDR3 DNA: TGCGCCAGCAGCTTCACAGGTCCACCGGAAGATACGCAGTATTTT; CDR3 protein: CASSFTGPPEDTQYF
clone size: .; D gene: TRBD2; J gene: TRBJ2-3; V gene: TRBV5-4; CDR3 DNA: TGTGCCAGCAGCTTGAGGAGCGGGGGGTCCACAGATACGCAGTATTTT; CDR3 protein: CASSLRSGGSTDTQYF
clone size: .; D gene: TRBD2; J gene: TRBJ2-1; V gene: TRBV10-3; CDR3 DNA: TGTGCCATCGGATCCGACCCTAGCGGGCAAGACAATGAGCAGTTCTTC; CDR3 protein: CAIGSDPSGQDNEQFF
clone size: .; D gene: .; J gene: TRBJ1-2; V gene: TRBV29-1; CDR3 DNA: TGCAGCGTTGAAGACAAAACGGGTTATGGCTACACCTTC; CDR3 protein: CSVEDKTGYGYTF
clone size: few; D gene: TRBD2; J gene: TRBJ2-4; V gene: TRBV5-1; CDR3 DNA: TGCGCCAGCAGCCCGACTAGCGCGGGAAACATTCAGTACTTC; CDR3 protein: CASSPTSAGNIQYF
clone size: .; D gene: TRBD1; J gene: TRBJ1-6; V gene: TRBV7-9; CDR3 DNA: TGTGCCAGCAGCCAATGGGACAGCTCAAATTCACCCCTCCACTTT; CDR3 protein: CASSQWDSSNSPLHF
clone size: .; D gene: TRBD2; J gene: TRBJ2-3; V gene: TRBV6-5; CDR3 DNA: TGTGCCAGCAGAGTACTAGCGGGGCCGACAGATACGCAGTATTTT; CDR3 protein: CASRVLAGPTDTQYF
clone size: .; D gene: TRBD2; J gene: TRBJ2-7; V gene: TRBV10-3; CDR3 DNA: TGTGCCATCAGAAATCGGACTAGAACCGATTCCTACGAGCAGTACTTC; CDR3 protein: CAIRNRTRTDSYEQYF
clone size: .; D gene: TRBD2; J gene: TRBJ2-3; V gene: TRBV9; CDR3 DNA: TGTGCCAGCAGCGTAGCTAGCGGGGGCGCAGATACGCAGTATTTT; CDR3 protein: CASSVASGGADTQYF
clone size: .; D gene: .; J gene: TRBJ1-2; V gene: TRBV5-5; CDR3 DNA: TGTGCCAGCAGCTTGGACATATCCGGCTACACCTTC; CDR3 protein: CASSLDISGYTF
clone size: .; D gene: TRBD2; J gene: TRBJ2-7; V gene: TRBV23-1; CDR3 DNA: TGCGCCAGCATCGGGACTAGCAACGTCTACGAGCAGTACTTC; CDR3 protein: CASIGTSNVYEQYF
clone size: .; D gene: .; J gene: TRBJ1-4; V gene: TRBV28; CDR3 DNA: TGTGCCAGCGGTGGCAGGGGCAGGTCTGAAAAACTGTTTTTT; CDR3 protein: CASGGRGRSEKLFF
clone size: .; D gene: TRBD1; J gene: TRBJ2-5; V gene: TRBV9; CDR3 DNA: TGTGCCGGCAGCGTAGGACAGGGGGCAGTGGAGACCCAGTACTTC; CDR3 protein: CAGSVGQGAVETQYF
clone size: .; D gene: .; J gene: TRBJ1-2; V gene: TRBV4-2; CDR3 DNA: TGTGCCAGCAGCCAAGTAGCCAGCGCTAACTATGGCTACACCTTC; CDR3 protein: CASSQVASANYGYTF
clone size: .; D gene: .; J gene: TRBJ1-2; V gene: TRBV21-1; CDR3 DNA: TGTGCCGGCCGGGGACAAAGTACTAACTATGGCTACACCTTC; CDR3 protein: CAGRGQSTNYGYTF
clone size: few; D gene: .; J gene: TRBJ2-7; V gene: TRBV5-1; CDR3 DNA: TGCGCCAGCAGCTTGCTAGGGAGTGGCCTCCACGAGCAGTACTTC; CDR3 protein: CASSLLGSGLHEQYF
clone size: .; D gene: TRBD1; J gene: TRBJ1-6; V gene: TRBV28; CDR3 DNA: TGTGCCAGCAGTCTAGACAGGGGTTGGGGTAATTCACCCCTCCACTTT; CDR3 protein: CASSLDRGWGNSPLHF
clone size: .; D gene: .; J gene: TRBJ2-1; V gene: TRBV5-4; CDR3 DNA: TGTGCCAGCAGCCCCGGGACACAACCAACTGGGGTTTACAATGAGCAGTTCTTC; CDR3 protein: CASSPGTQPTGVYNEQFF
clone size: few; D gene: .; J gene: TRBJ1-1; V gene: TRBV5-8; CDR3 DNA: TGTGCCAGCAGCTTGGGCAGGTATGATGAAGCTTTCTTT; CDR3 protein: CASSLGRYDEAFF
clone size: once; D gene: TRBD2; J gene: TRBJ2-1; V gene: TRBV18; CDR3 DNA: TGTGCCAGCTCACCAGGACTAGCCAATGAGCAGTTCTTC; CDR3 protein: CASSPGLANEQFF
clone size: few; D gene: .; J gene: TRBJ1-5; V gene: TRBV15; CDR3 DNA: TGTGCCACCAGCAGAAGGCAGGGGCAGCATCAGCCCCAGCATTTT; CDR3 protein: CATSRRQGQHQPQHF
clone size: .; D gene: .; J gene: TRBJ2-5; V gene: TRBV7-2; CDR3 DNA: TGTGCCAGCAGCTTAGGCGGCCCATCCCAAGAGACCCAGTACTTC; CDR3 protein: CASSLGGPSQETQYF